These T cell receptor beta chains were read from a single sample in a study of shared clonotypes between healthy human individuals. Method: immunoSEQ multiplex PCR; TCRdb's copy keeps in-frame clones and lacks some. The sample contains roughly 2.5 million clones, 90% to 95% of which appear only once. Material: naive CD4+ T cells sorted from blood. These receptors were obtained from a man between 18 and 29 years old in good health. The CDR3 runs from the conserved cysteine through the conserved F or W. Each record gives: D gene, J gene, clone size, V gene, CDR3 protein, CDR3 DNA. A D gene is named only where the DNA matches it firmly. Clone size is not always given. Where it is, it says once, few, many or a class for expanded clones.

D: TRBD2
J: TRBJ2-7
size: NA
V: TRBV5-1
CDR3: CASRPTPGRAFDEQYF
DNA: TGCGCCAGCCGTCCCACCCCGGGGAGGGCCTTCGACGAGCAGTACTTC

D: NA
J: TRBJ1-6
size: NA
V: TRBV27
CDR3: CASSLGQSNSPLHF
DNA: TGTGCCAGCAGTTTAGGACAGAGTAATTCACCCCTCCACTTT

D: NA
J: TRBJ1-2
size: NA
V: TRBV14
CDR3: CASSQDFVQAPFF
DNA: TGTGCCAGCAGCCAAGACTTTGTACAGGCCCCCTTCTTC

D: NA
J: TRBJ2-5
size: NA
V: TRBV19
CDR3: CASSATDQETQYF
DNA: TGTGCCAGTAGTGCGACAGACCAAGAGACCCAGTACTTC

D: TRBD1
J: TRBJ2-7
size: NA
V: TRBV19
CDR3: CARPPSLRGHHEQYF
DNA: TGTGCCAGGCCACCAAGCCTCAGGGGGCATCACGAGCAGTACTTC

D: TRBD2
J: TRBJ2-3
size: NA
V: TRBV27
CDR3: CASSLSQTSGKVGADTQYF
DNA: TGTGCCAGCAGTTTATCCCAGACTAGCGGGAAGGTTGGGGCAGATACGCAGTATTTT

D: NA
J: TRBJ1-5
size: NA
V: TRBV6-6
CDR3: CASSYSSNQPQHF
DNA: TGTGCCAGCAGTTACTCTAGCAATCAGCCCCAGCATTTT

D: NA
J: TRBJ2-5
size: NA
V: TRBV18
CDR3: CASSPLPLGETQYF
DNA: TGTGCCAGCTCACCACTACCCCTAGGAGAGACCCAGTACTTC

D: NA
J: TRBJ2-1
size: NA
V: TRBV6-6
CDR3: CASSRAGVGNEQFF
DNA: TGTGCCAGTTCCAGGGCAGGGGTGGGCAATGAGCAGTTCTTC

D: NA
J: TRBJ1-2
size: NA
V: TRBV6-5
CDR3: CASRQTGSGYGYTF
DNA: TGTGCCAGCAGACAAACAGGATCTGGGTATGGCTACACCTTC

D: NA
J: TRBJ1-1
size: few
V: TRBV18
CDR3: CASSPPGTEAFF
DNA: TGTGCCAGCTCACCGCCGGGGACAGAAGCTTTCTTT

D: NA
J: TRBJ1-2
size: NA
V: TRBV14
CDR3: CASSHQGGRSSYTF
DNA: TGTGCCAGCAGCCATCAGGGAGGGCGATCTAGCTACACCTTC

D: NA
J: TRBJ1-2
size: NA
V: TRBV2
CDR3: CASSEEIGRGYTF
DNA: TGTGCCAGCAGTGAAGAAATAGGGCGCGGCTACACCTTC

D: TRBD2
J: TRBJ2-7
size: NA
V: TRBV7-6
CDR3: CASTSLAGSLEQYF
DNA: TGTGCCAGCACCTCGCTAGCGGGGTCTCTCGAGCAGTACTTC

D: TRBD1
J: TRBJ1-6
size: once
V: TRBV23-1
CDR3: CASSQCPGTGRAPPDCGDSPLHF
DNA: TGCGCCAGCAGTCAATGTCCCGGGACAGGGAGGGCCCCCCCCGATTGTGGGGATTCACCCCTCCACTTT

D: NA
J: TRBJ2-3
size: NA
V: TRBV7-2
CDR3: CASSLVGETDTQYF
DNA: TGTGCCAGCAGCTTAGTTGGGGAAACAGATACGCAGTATTTT

D: TRBD1
J: TRBJ2-7
size: NA
V: TRBV12-5
CDR3: CASGLVIGGGSYEQYF
DNA: TGTGCTAGTGGTTTGGTAATAGGGGGCGGCTCCTACGAGCAGTACTTC

D: NA
J: TRBJ1-1
size: NA
V: TRBV30
CDR3: CAWGRLNTEAFF
DNA: TGTGCCTGGGGCCGGCTGAACACTGAAGCTTTCTTT

D: TRBD1
J: TRBJ2-5
size: NA
V: TRBV5-4
CDR3: CASSPDRWRETQYF
DNA: TGTGCCAGCAGCCCGGACAGGTGGAGGGAGACCCAGTACTTC

D: TRBD2
J: TRBJ2-7
size: NA
V: TRBV18
CDR3: CASSPAPGLVDEQYF
DNA: TGTGCCAGCTCACCGGCACCGGGACTAGTTGACGAGCAGTACTTC